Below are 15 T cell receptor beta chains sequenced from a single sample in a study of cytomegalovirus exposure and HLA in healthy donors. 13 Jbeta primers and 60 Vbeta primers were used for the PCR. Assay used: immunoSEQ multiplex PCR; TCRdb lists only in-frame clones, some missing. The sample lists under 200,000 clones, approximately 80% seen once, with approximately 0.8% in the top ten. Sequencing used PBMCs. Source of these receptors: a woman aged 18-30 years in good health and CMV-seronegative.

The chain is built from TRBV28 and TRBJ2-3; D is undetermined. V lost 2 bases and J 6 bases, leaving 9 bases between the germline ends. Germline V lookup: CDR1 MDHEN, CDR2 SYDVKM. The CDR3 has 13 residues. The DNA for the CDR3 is TGTGCCAGCAGTTTAACTCAGGCTGATACGCAGTATTTT. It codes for CASSLTQADTQYF.

In DNA, the CDR3 is TGTGCCAGCAGCCCCGTCGGGGATTGGGAGCAGTACTTC. Its translation: CASSPVGDWEQYF. The rearrangement uses TRBV7-9 and TRBJ2-7; D is perhaps TRBD2 (5 bases). Germline CDR1 and CDR2: SEHNR and FQNEAQ (reference sequence). The V end was cut by 5 bases, the J end by 7 bases, with 15 bases between. The CDR3 has 13 amino acids.

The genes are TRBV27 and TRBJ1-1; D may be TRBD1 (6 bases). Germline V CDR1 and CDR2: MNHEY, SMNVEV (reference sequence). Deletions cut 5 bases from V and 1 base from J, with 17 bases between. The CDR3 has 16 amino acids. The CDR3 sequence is CASSLGGVIGNTEAFF. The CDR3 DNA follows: TGTGCCAGCAGTCTAGGGGGGGTTATTGGGAACACTGAAGCTTTCTTT.

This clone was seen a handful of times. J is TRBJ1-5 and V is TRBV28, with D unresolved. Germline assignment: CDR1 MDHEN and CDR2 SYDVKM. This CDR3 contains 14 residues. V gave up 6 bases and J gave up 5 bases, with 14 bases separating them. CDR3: CASRGANGYQPQHF. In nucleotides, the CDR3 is TGTGCCAGCAGGGGAGCAAATGGGTATCAGCCCCAGCATTTT.

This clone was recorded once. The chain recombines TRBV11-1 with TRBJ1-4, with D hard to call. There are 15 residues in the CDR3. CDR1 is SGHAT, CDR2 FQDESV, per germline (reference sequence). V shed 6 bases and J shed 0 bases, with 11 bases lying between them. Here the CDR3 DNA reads TGTGCCAGCAGTCGTAGCCTTGCAACTAATGAAAAACTGTTTTTT. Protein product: CASSRSLATNEKLFF. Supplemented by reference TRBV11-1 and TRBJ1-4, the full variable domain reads EAEVAQSPRYKITEKSQAVAFWCDPISGHATLYWYRQILGQGPELLVQFQDESVVDDSQLPKDRFSAERLKGVDSTLKIQPAELGDSAMYLCASSRSLATNEKLFFGSGTQLSVL.

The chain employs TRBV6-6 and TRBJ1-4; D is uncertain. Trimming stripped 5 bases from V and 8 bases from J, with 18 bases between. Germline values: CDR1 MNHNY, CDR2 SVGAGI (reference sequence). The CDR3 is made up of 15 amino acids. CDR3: CASSRITGVVEKLFF. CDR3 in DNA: TGTGCCAGCAGTCGAATCACGGGTGTCGTAGAAAAACTGTTTTTT.

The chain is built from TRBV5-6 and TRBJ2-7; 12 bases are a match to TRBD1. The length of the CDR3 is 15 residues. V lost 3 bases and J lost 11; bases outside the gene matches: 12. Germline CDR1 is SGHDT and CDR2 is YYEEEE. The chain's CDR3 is CASSSSGTGGARKYF. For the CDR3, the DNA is TGTGCCAGCAGCTCATCGGGGACAGGGGGCGCGAGGAAGTACTTC.

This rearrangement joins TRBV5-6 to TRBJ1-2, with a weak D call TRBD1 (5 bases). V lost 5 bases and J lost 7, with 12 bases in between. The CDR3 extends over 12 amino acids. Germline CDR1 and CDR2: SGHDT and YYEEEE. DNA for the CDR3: TGTGCCAGCAGTTTTCAGGGTACTGGCTACACCTTC. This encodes CASSFQGTGYTF.

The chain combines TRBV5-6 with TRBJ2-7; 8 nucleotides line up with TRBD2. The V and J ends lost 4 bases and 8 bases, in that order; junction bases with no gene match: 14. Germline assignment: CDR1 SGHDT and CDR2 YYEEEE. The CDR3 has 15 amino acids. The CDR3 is CASSPVAGTSTQQYF. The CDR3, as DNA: TGTGCCAGCAGCCCGGTAGCGGGGACCTCTACGCAGCAGTACTTC.

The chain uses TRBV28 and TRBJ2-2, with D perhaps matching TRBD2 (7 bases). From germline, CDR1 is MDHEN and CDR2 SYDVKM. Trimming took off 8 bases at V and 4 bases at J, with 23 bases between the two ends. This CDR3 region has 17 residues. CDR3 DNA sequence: TGTGCCAGCGTAGGTGGACAACCGGCGGGGGCCACCGGGGAGCTGTTTTTT. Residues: CASVGGQPAGATGELFF.

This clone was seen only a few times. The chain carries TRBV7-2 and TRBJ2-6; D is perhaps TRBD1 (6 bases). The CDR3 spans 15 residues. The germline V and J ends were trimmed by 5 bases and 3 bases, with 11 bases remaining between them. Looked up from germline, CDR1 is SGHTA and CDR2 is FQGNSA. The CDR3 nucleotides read TGTGCCAGCAGCGTCGGGACACGTGGGGCCAACGTCCTGACTTTC. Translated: CASSVGTRGANVLTF.

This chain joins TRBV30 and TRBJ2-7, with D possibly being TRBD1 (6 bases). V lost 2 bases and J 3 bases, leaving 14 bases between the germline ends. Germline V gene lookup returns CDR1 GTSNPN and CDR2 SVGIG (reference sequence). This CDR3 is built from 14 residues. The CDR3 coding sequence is TGTGCCTGGAGTACCAGAGGACAGAACTACGAGCAGTACTTC. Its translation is CAWSTRGQNYEQYF.

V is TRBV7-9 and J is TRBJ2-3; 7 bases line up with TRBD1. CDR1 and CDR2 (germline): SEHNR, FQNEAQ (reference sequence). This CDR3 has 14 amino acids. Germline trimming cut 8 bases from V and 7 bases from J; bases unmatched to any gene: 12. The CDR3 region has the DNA TGTGCCAGCTCCTACCGGGACAGTGGAAATACGCAGTATTTT. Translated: CASSYRDSGNTQYF.

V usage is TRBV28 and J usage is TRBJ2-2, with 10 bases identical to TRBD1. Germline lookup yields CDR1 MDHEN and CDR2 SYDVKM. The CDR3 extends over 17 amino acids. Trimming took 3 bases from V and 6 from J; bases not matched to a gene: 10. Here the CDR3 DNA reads TGTGCCAGCAGTTTTCACGGACAGGGGGGACTGGCCGGGGAGCTGTTTTTT. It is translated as CASSFHGQGGLAGELFF.

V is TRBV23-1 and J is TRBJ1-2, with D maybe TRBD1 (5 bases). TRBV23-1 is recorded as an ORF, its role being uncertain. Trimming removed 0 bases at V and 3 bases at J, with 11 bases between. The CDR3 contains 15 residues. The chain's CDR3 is CASSQSGQEYYGYTF. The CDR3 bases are TGCGCCAGCAGTCAATCGGGGCAGGAATACTATGGCTACACCTTC.